The rows below give T cell receptor beta chains drawn from one sample of a study of early T cells in non-severe SARS-CoV-2 infection. TCRdb re-called the 5' RACE reads through MiXCR, storing one row per CDR3 protein. The data contain about 20,000 distinct CDR3 sequences, 4.5% to 5% of them singletons. Sample: whole blood. The source of these receptors is an adult who was a healthcare worker with PCR-confirmed SARS-CoV-2 infection or an uninfected control (not recorded which). CDR3s include the opening cysteine and the closing phenylalanine or tryptophan. Fields, in order: clone size, D gene, J gene, V gene, CDR3 protein, CDR3 DNA. A D gene is named only where the DNA matches it firmly. Size is omitted from some rows. Given values are once, few, many or a class for expanded clones.

many NA TRBJ2-7 TRBV20-1 CSARDFYVGGSDIYEQYF TGCAGTGCTAGAGATTTTTACGTTGGTGGGAGCGATATCTACGAGCAGTACTTC
few NA TRBJ2-3 TRBV11-2 CASSPSRVGGDTQYF TGTGCCAGCAGCCCAAGTAGGGTAGGAGGAGATACGCAGTATTTT
many NA TRBJ2-3 TRBV12-3/TRBV12-4 CASSFEGTDTQYF TGTGCCAGCAGTTTTGAGGGCACAGATACGCAGTATTTT
many NA TRBJ2-2 TRBV21-1 CASSKASTGELFF TGTGCCAGCAGCAAAGCGTCGACCGGGGAGCTGTTTTTT
few NA TRBJ2-5 TRBV2 CASSERAYQETQYF TGTGCCAGCAGTGAACGGGCGTACCAAGAGACCCAGTACTTC
NA NA TRBJ1-2 TRBV20-1 CSAQGLYGYTF TGCAGTGCTCAGGGTCTCTATGGCTACACCTTC
many NA TRBJ1-2 TRBV18 CASSADMGYGYTF TGTGCCAGCTCCGCAGACATGGGCTATGGCTACACCTTC
many TRBD2 TRBJ2-3 TRBV12-3/TRBV12-4 CASSSDRPGLAGVTDTQYF TGTGCCAGCAGTTCCGACCGACCGGGGCTAGCGGGGGTAACAGATACGCAGTATTTT
many NA TRBJ2-3 TRBV3-1 CASSQGGTDTQYF TGTGCCAGCAGCCAAGGGGGCACAGATACGCAGTATTTT
many NA TRBJ2-3 TRBV5-4 CASMRDPTDTQYF TGTGCCAGCATGCGGGACCCAACAGATACGCAGTATTTT
few NA TRBJ1-3 TRBV12-3/TRBV12-4 CASSGGSGAIYF TGTGCCAGCAGTGGAGGATCAGGGGCCATATATTTT
NA NA TRBJ2-1 TRBV11-3 CASSLAPGHYNEQFF TGTGCCAGCAGCTTAGCCCCGGGCCATTACAATGAGCAGTTCTTC
medium-sized NA TRBJ1-1 TRBV27 CASSSREHTEAFF TGTGCCAGCAGTTCTAGGGAACACACTGAAGCTTTCTTT
NA NA TRBJ1-1 TRBV29-1 CSVVGNTEAFF TGCAGCGTTGTGGGAAACACTGAAGCTTTCTTT
few TRBD1 TRBJ2-6 TRBV19 CASSGTALSGANVLTF TGTGCCAGTAGCGGGACAGCCCTCTCTGGGGCCAACGTCCTGACTTTC
many NA TRBJ2-3 TRBV29-1 CSVGAGSDTQYF TGCAGCGTTGGGGCTGGGTCTGATACGCAGTATTTT
many NA TRBJ1-6 TRBV6-5 CASSYTRGTGSSYNSPLHF TGTGCCAGCAGTTACACACGGGGGACTGGTAGCTCCTATAATTCACCCCTCCACTTT
many NA TRBJ2-7 TRBV15 CATSGNLYEQYF TGTGCCACCAGCGGAAATCTATACGAGCAGTACTTC
many NA TRBJ2-5 TRBV4-3 CASSQDRGETQYF TGCGCCAGCAGCCAAGACAGGGGAGAGACCCAGTACTTC
many NA TRBJ1-4 TRBV12-3/TRBV12-4 CASKGEGEGKLFF TGTGCCAGCAAGGGCGAAGGGGAGGGGAAACTGTTTTTT
few NA TRBJ2-4 TRBV23-1 CASSQSFRVSVSDPKNIQYF TGCGCCAGCAGTCAATCATTCCGAGTATCAGTTTCTGATCCGAAAAACATTCAGTACTTC
few TRBD1 TRBJ2-7 TRBV11-2 CASSFRTGSTSSYEQYF TGTGCCAGCAGCTTTAGGACAGGGTCTACCTCCTCCTACGAGCAGTACTTC
many TRBD2 TRBJ2-2 TRBV7-3 CASSLTGLAVDTGELFF TGTGCCAGCAGCTTAACGGGGCTAGCGGTAGACACCGGGGAGCTGTTTTTT
many NA TRBJ2-1 TRBV3-1 CASSQYADEQFF TGTGCCAGCAGCCAATACGCGGATGAGCAGTTCTTC
many TRBD1 TRBJ1-3 TRBV12-3/TRBV12-4 CASSRQGAGNTIYF TGTGCCAGCAGCCGACAGGGAGCTGGAAACACCATATATTTT
once NA TRBJ2-2 TRBV14 CASSQVVSTANTGELFF TGTGCCAGCAGCCAAGTTGTATCGACAGCTAACACCGGGGAGCTGTTTTTT
many NA TRBJ2-5 TRBV20-1 CSARDPRGYETQYF TGCAGTGCTAGAGATCCACGGGGGTACGAGACCCAGTACTTC
few NA TRBJ2-3 TRBV7-2 CASSLGVGISSTDTQYF TGTGCCAGCAGCTTAGGGGTCGGCATCTCTAGCACAGATACGCAGTATTTT
many NA TRBJ1-2 TRBV6-6 CASRPDGTNYGYTF TGTGCCAGCAGGCCGGACGGAACTAACTATGGCTACACCTTC
many TRBD2 TRBJ2-3 TRBV7-2 CASSFIAGAGDTQYF TGTGCCAGCAGCTTCATAGCGGGGGCGGGGGATACGCAGTATTTT
many NA TRBJ2-5 TRBV7-3 CASSPGGDGTQYF TGTGCCAGCAGCCCAGGGGGGGACGGGACCCAGTACTTC
medium-sized NA TRBJ2-1 TRBV21-1 CASRGWEQFF TGTGCCAGCAGAGGGTGGGAGCAGTTCTTC
medium-sized TRBD1 TRBJ2-1 TRBV28 CASRTGGNEQFF TGTGCCAGCAGGACAGGGGGCAATGAGCAGTTCTTC
many NA TRBJ2-3 TRBV2 CAREKQQTTDTQYF TGTGCCAGGGAAAAACAGCAAACCACAGATACGCAGTATTTT
many TRBD2 TRBJ2-7 TRBV28 CASSSSGTYEQYF TGTGCCAGCAGTTCTAGCGGGACCTACGAGCAGTACTTC
many NA TRBJ2-2 TRBV6-2/TRBV6-3 CASSGTMNTGELFF TGTGCCAGCTCCGGGACAATGAACACCGGGGAGCTGTTTTTT
many NA TRBJ1-2 TRBV9 CASSARGGGGYTF TGTGCCAGCAGCGCGCGAGGAGGAGGTGGCTACACCTTC
many TRBD1 TRBJ1-2 TRBV27 CASTRTGLDYTF TGTGCCAGCACGAGGACAGGGCTCGACTACACCTTC
NA NA TRBJ2-5 TRBV5-1 CASGGGREEETQYF TGCGCCAGCGGTGGGGGGAGAGAGGAAGAGACCCAGTACTTC
medium-sized TRBD1 TRBJ1-1 TRBV7-9 CASRWVGTGGPRLNTEAFF TGTGCCAGCAGGTGGGTGGGGACAGGGGGTCCCCGACTGAACACTGAAGCTTTCTTT
many NA TRBJ2-5 TRBV9 CASSVVGTKETQYF TGTGCCAGCAGCGTAGTCGGGACCAAAGAGACCCAGTACTTC
many NA TRBJ1-3 TRBV25-1 CASSHGDTNTIYF TGTGCCAGCAGTCACGGGGATACCAACACCATATATTTT